The 27 T cell receptor beta chains in this list originate from one sample, sequenced in a study of shared clonotypes between healthy human individuals. The naive CD8 fraction comprised CD45RO-negative cells positively selected for CCR7 and excluded terminally differentiated effector memory CD45RA+ cells. Libraries were prepared by immunoSEQ multiplex PCR; TCRdb keeps only in-frame clonotypes and omits some of them. Among hundreds of thousands of clones listed, 90% to 97% were seen once. Material for sequencing was naive CD8+ T cells sorted from blood. Every receptor here comes from a man under 40 in good health.

The chain is built from TRBV13 and TRBJ1-1; no clear D gene. Germline CDR1 is PRHDT and CDR2 is FYEKMQ (reference sequence). The CDR3 loop spans 12 amino acids. V was clipped by 5 bases and J by 6 bases, with 10 bases between them. The CDR3 DNA reads as TGTGCCAGCAGCCCCCGGACCTCTGAAGCTTTCTTT. Translating it yields CASSPRTSEAFF.

This clone was seen once. Additional DNA sequences in this sample encode the identical CDR3. The chain has TRBV9 and TRBJ1-3, with unresolved D. Germline loops: CDR1 SGDLS, CDR2 YYNGEE. Trimming took 0 bases from V and 1 from J, leaving 5 bases between them. The CDR3 has 14 amino acids. This CDR3 is CASSVEGSGNTIYF. The CDR3 DNA reads TGTGCCAGCAGCGTAGAGGGATCTGGAAACACCATATATTTT.

The chain joins TRBV11-2 to TRBJ2-1; D perhaps matches TRBD2 (5 bases). CDR3 length: 14 amino acids. V lost 3 bases and J 7 bases, leaving 13 bases between the germline ends. In germline, CDR1 is SGHAT, CDR2 FQNNGV. DNA of the CDR3: TGTGCCAGCAGCTTCACCGGGGTTTGGAATGAGCAGTTCTTC. This encodes CASSFTGVWNEQFF.

The chain joins TRBV5-1 to TRBJ2-7; TRBD2 aligns across 11 bases. CDR1 is SGHRS and CDR2 is YFSETQ in the germline V gene. With 4 bases clipped from V and 7 bases from J, the junction kept 10 bases outside the gene matches. The CDR3 loop spans 15 amino acids. Here the CDR3 reads CASSTTGTSGGEQYF. DNA for the CDR3: TGCGCCAGCAGCACAACCGGGACTAGCGGAGGGGAGCAGTACTTC.

The chain is built from TRBV4-1 and TRBJ1-2, with D unresolved. Trimming stripped 4 bases from V and 5 bases from J, with 17 bases between. Germline loops: CDR1 MGHRA, CDR2 YSYEKL. This CDR3 has 15 residues. CDR3 residues: CASSPNSVNLYGYTF. CDR3 bases: TGCGCCAGCAGCCCGAACAGTGTTAATCTGTATGGCTACACCTTC.

The chain couples TRBV28 to TRBJ2-1, with 13 bases matching TRBD2. This CDR3 contains 16 residues. Germline V gene data show CDR1 as MDHEN and CDR2 as SYDVKM. The J segment lost 2 bases and the V segment lost 5 bases, leaving 3 bases of the junction unmatched. CDR3 loop: CASSAGLAGTYNEQFF. DNA for the CDR3: TGTGCCAGCAGTGCGGGACTAGCGGGAACCTACAATGAGCAGTTCTTC.

This clone was seen a few times. The chain joins TRBV27 to TRBJ2-1, with TRBD1 identical over 12 bases. Germline CDR1 and CDR2: MNHEY and SMNVEV (reference sequence). CDR3 length: 15 amino acids. V was clipped by 3 bases and J by 9 bases; unmatched bases: 6. The CDR3 sequence: CASSFSGQGASEQFF. In nucleotides, the CDR3 is TGTGCCAGCAGTTTTTCGGGACAGGGGGCCAGTGAGCAGTTCTTC.

Regarding this clone: Distinct nucleotide sequences in the sample also encode this CDR3. This rearrangement joins TRBV7-2 to TRBJ2-7; 7 bases are shared with TRBD2. CDR1 is SGHTA and CDR2 is FQGNSA in the germline V gene. The CDR3 is 14 residues long. V gave up 4 bases and J gave up 1 base; unmatched junction bases: 4. CDR3 in DNA: TGTGCCAGCAGCTCCGGCGGGGGTTCCTACGAGCAGTACTTC. Encoded protein: CASSSGGGSYEQYF.

The gene calls are TRBV27 and TRBJ2-7, with TRBD1 matching over 7 bases. With 5 bases clipped from V and 3 bases from J, the junction kept 7 bases outside the gene matches. The germline CDR1 and CDR2 sequences are MNHEY and SMNVEV (reference sequence). The CDR3 contains 14 residues. The CDR3 here is CASSPTGQRYEQYF. The CDR3 DNA follows: TGTGCCAGCAGTCCCACGGGACAGCGCTACGAGCAGTACTTC.

The V and J genes are TRBV5-1 and TRBJ2-2; D is undetermined. The V end was cut by 6 bases, the J end by 3 bases, with 3 bases between. Germline V gives CDR1 SGHRS, CDR2 YFSETQ. This CDR3 has 11 amino acids. In DNA form, the CDR3 reads TGCGCCAGCACTTACACCGGGGAGCTGTTTTTT. Translation: CASTYTGELFF.

This clone was recorded only once. The chain carries TRBV28 and TRBJ2-1, with TRBD2 identical over 9 bases. Germline V gene data show CDR1 as MDHEN and CDR2 as SYDVKM. V was pared by 2 bases and J by 0 bases, with 20 bases of the junction left unmatched. CDR3 length equals 22 residues. CDR3 protein: CASSLNRLVAGDPNRSYNEQFF. The CDR3, as DNA: TGTGCCAGCAGTTTAAATCGACTGGTAGCGGGAGACCCAAATCGCTCCTACAATGAGCAGTTCTTC.

The V gene is TRBV27, the J gene TRBJ1-2; D possibly corresponds to TRBD1 (5 bases). CDR3 length: 14 residues. V was trimmed by 4 bases and J by 0 bases, leaving 9 bases between them. Germline-derived CDR1 and CDR2 are MNHEY and SMNVEV (reference sequence). DNA of the CDR3: TGTGCCAGCAGTTCGGGGGAGCCTAACTATGGCTACACCTTC. It is translated as CASSSGEPNYGYTF.

The chain has TRBV6-5 and TRBJ1-1; D not resolved. The CDR3 is 13 residues long. Germline loops: CDR1 MNHEY, CDR2 SVGAGI. Trimming shortened V by 6 bases and J by 0 bases, and 8 bases separated the two germline ends. CDR3 in amino acids: CASSKGMNTEAFF. The CDR3 DNA reads TGTGCCAGCAGCAAGGGAATGAACACTGAAGCTTTCTTT.

Comment on this clone: The same CDR3 is also encoded by other DNA sequences in this sample. The chain uses TRBV11-2 and TRBJ2-7, with D maybe TRBD2 (5 bases). The CDR3 is made up of 15 amino acids. CDR1 and CDR2 from the germline V gene are SGHAT and FQNNGV. V was cut by 0 bases and J by 1 base, with 10 bases left in between. CDR3 sequence (DNA): TGTGCCAGCAGCTTAGATCCTGGCGGGTCCTACGAGCAGTACTTC. It is translated as CASSLDPGGSYEQYF.

This chain uses TRBV4-3 with TRBJ1-2; D is unclear. The CDR3 contains 17 residues. Trimming shortened V by 1 base and J by 5 bases, and 20 bases separated the two germline ends. CDR1 is LGHNA, CDR2 YSLEER, per germline. The CDR3 DNA reads TGCGCCAGCAGCCAAGCGACGACCGAGTCATGGAGTTATGGCTACACCTTC. The encoded protein is CASSQATTESWSYGYTF.

The chain has TRBV5-4 and TRBJ1-1, with no clear D. The germline V gene has CDR1 SGHNT and CDR2 YYREEE (reference sequence). V lost 8 bases and J 1 base, leaving 12 bases between the germline ends. The CDR3 consists of 13 residues. CDR3 in DNA: TGTGCCAGTTACGACGGACGGAACACTGAAGCTTTCTTT. It codes for CASYDGRNTEAFF.

The chain carries TRBV27 and TRBJ2-7, with D perhaps matching TRBD1 (6 bases). The CDR3 is 14 residues long. V dropped 3 bases and J dropped 3 bases, with 12 bases sitting between them. Germline V gene lookup returns CDR1 MNHEY and CDR2 SMNVEV (reference sequence). The CDR3 DNA is TGTGCCAGCAGTTTCAATCGGGACATCTACGAGCAGTACTTC. This sequence encodes CASSFNRDIYEQYF.

Here the CDR3 reads CASSPRPGNTIYF. As DNA, the CDR3 is TGCGCCAGCAGCCCTCGGCCTGGAAACACCATATATTTT. The chain carries TRBV5-1 and TRBJ1-3; D remains unclear. Trimming took 4 bases from V and 2 from J, leaving 7 bases between them. Germline V gene data show CDR1 as SGHRS and CDR2 as YFSETQ. The CDR3 covers 13 residues.

V usage is TRBV6-5 and J usage is TRBJ1-2; D is uncertain. Trimming cost V 5 bases and J 0 bases, with 10 bases left between them. The germline gives CDR1 MNHEY, CDR2 SVGAGI. This CDR3 has 14 residues. The CDR3 region is CASSPKATNYGYTF. In nucleotides, the CDR3 is TGTGCCAGCAGTCCAAAAGCGACTAACTATGGCTACACCTTC.

The rearrangement uses TRBV5-8 and TRBJ2-3, with 14 bases fitting TRBD2. With V trimmed by 3 bases and J by 2 bases, 11 bases remained unmatched. The CDR3 extends over 19 amino acids. From germline, CDR1 is SGHTS and CDR2 YDEGEE. CDR3 DNA sequence: TGTGCCAGCAGCTATCTACCTACGGGACTAGCGGGAGCCACAGATACGCAGTATTTT. Encoded protein: CASSYLPTGLAGATDTQYF.

This clone was seen just once. The J gene is TRBJ2-1, the V gene TRBV5-5; 7 bases are a match to TRBD2. Trimming at V came to 4 bases and at J to 2 bases, leaving 6 bases not matched to a gene. Germline V lookup: CDR1 SGHKS, CDR2 YYEKEE (reference sequence). The CDR3 runs 15 residues. CDR3 region: CASSPLAATYNEQFF. The CDR3 DNA reads as TGTGCCAGCAGCCCCCTAGCGGCCACCTACAATGAGCAGTTCTTC.

V gene TRBV7-3 combines with J gene TRBJ2-7; D unclear. CDR3 length equals 15 residues. Trimming cost V 2 bases and J 3 bases, with 14 bases left between them. Germline loops: CDR1 SGHTA, CDR2 FQGTGA. CDR3: CASSLYGGDSYEQYF. In DNA, the CDR3 is TGTGCCAGCAGCTTATACGGCGGAGATAGCTACGAGCAGTACTTC.

This clone was detected only a few times. The V call is TRBV28, the J call TRBJ1-1, with 7 bases aligning to TRBD1. This CDR3 contains 16 residues. Germline loops: CDR1 MDHEN, CDR2 SYDVKM. Germline trimming cut 3 bases from V and 4 bases from J; bases unmatched to any gene: 11. In DNA, the CDR3 is TGTGCCAGCAGTTTCGACCCAGGGGCAGGGGGCACTGAAGCTTTCTTT. This translates into CASSFDPGAGGTEAFF.

The chain carries TRBV11-3 and TRBJ2-1; TRBD2 is a possible D gene (5 bases). Germline V lookup: CDR1 SGHNT, CDR2 YENEEA. This CDR3 comprises 15 residues. Trimming left V 5 bases short and J 1 base short, with 12 bases between. CDR3 loop: CASSEGRGSYNEQFF. The DNA for the CDR3 is TGTGCCAGCAGCGAGGGCCGGGGATCCTACAATGAGCAGTTCTTC.

The chain has TRBV27 and TRBJ2-1; 10 bases fit TRBD2. The V gene's germline CDR1 is MNHEY and CDR2 SMNVEV (reference sequence). CDR3 length equals 15 residues. Trimming took 10 bases from V and 7 from J; bases not matched to a gene: 13. CDR3 in DNA: TGTGCCACATCAAAAGCGGGAGGGCGGGGAAATGAGCAGTTCTTC. This translates into CATSKAGGRGNEQFF.

The gene calls are TRBV30 and TRBJ2-7, with 7 positions matching TRBD2. The CDR3 is 13 residues long. In germline, CDR1 is GTSNPN, CDR2 SVGIG (reference sequence). The V segment lost 0 bases and the J segment 3 bases; nucleotides outside the gene matches: 2. Here the CDR3 reads CAWSVRGSYEQYF. The CDR3 DNA follows: TGTGCCTGGAGTGTACGCGGGAGCTACGAGCAGTACTTC.

The V gene is TRBV27, the J gene TRBJ2-1; TRBD2 agrees at 7 bases. Germline-derived CDR1 and CDR2 are MNHEY and SMNVEV (reference sequence). CDR3 length: 14 residues. J lost 7 bases, V lost 10 bases, and 13 bases had no gene match. The CDR3 sequence is CATWGGRAGNEQFF. CDR3 in DNA: TGTGCCACCTGGGGGGGGAGGGCCGGAAATGAGCAGTTCTTC.